The 9 T cell receptor beta chains reported below all come from one sample, sequenced in a study of prognosis after radiotherapy for stage I lung cancer. Genomic DNA was subjected to two-round multiplex PCR for amplification of TCR beta CDR3. Round one of PCR was performed, and it used primers specific to each TRBV and TRBJ gene. TCRdb called the multiplex PCR reads again in MiXCR, with one record for every CDR3 protein. The sample includes about 20,000 distinct CDR3 sequences, roughly 45% of them seen just once. The sequences come from PBMCs, collected before or after stereotactic body radiation therapy (not recorded which). The receptor set was obtained from a donor over 45 with non-small cell lung cancer.

This clonotype is categorized as medium-sized. The chain is built from TRBV11-3 and TRBJ1-3; D unresolved. The ends were cut back, 4 bases at V and 3 bases at J, with 16 bases in the middle. The CDR3 loop spans 16 amino acids. Germline loops: CDR1 SGHNT, CDR2 YENEEA. As DNA, the CDR3 is TGTGCCAGCAGCTCCCGAGGGCAGCTGGATGGAAACACCATATATTTT. Its translation: CASSSRGQLDGNTIYF.

This clonotype showed up just once. The junction and the germline gene differ at one end; a read error may be behind it. V and J are TRBV6-1 and TRBJ2-7; D is possibly TRBD1 or TRBD2 (6 bases each). Germline values: CDR1 MNHNS, CDR2 SASEGT. The CDR3 has 15 residues. The CDR3 reads CASSDRGRCSYEHYF. For the CDR3, the DNA is TGTGCCAGCAGTGATCGGGGGCGATGTTCCTACGAGCACTACTTC.

In its sample, this clonotype ranks as medium-sized. The V and J genes are TRBV19 and TRBJ2-1; tentative D call: TRBD2 (6 bases). Trimming shortened V by 5 bases and J by 0 bases, and 11 bases separated the two germline ends. The V gene's germline CDR1 is LNHDA and CDR2 SQIVND (reference sequence). The CDR3 consists of 15 residues. CDR3 region: CASSFGGLSYNEQFF. CDR3 bases: TGTGCCAGTAGTTTCGGGGGACTCTCCTACAATGAGCAGTTCTTC.

This clonotype was seen at least ten times. The gene calls are TRBV19 and TRBJ2-7; 8 bases map to TRBD1. In germline, CDR1 is LNHDA, CDR2 SQIVND (reference sequence). CDR3 length: 14 residues. V shed 8 bases and J 7 bases; nucleotides not matched to a gene: 13. The CDR3 DNA reads as TGTGCCAGTCGGGACCAGGGGGCCTCTGGGGAGCAGTACTTC. Protein: CASRDQGASGEQYF.

This clonotype has at least ten counts. This sequence joins TRBV24-1 and TRBJ2-1; TRBD1 matches at 7 bases. V lost 6 bases and J lost 1; bases outside the gene matches: 2. The CDR3 spans 14 residues. Germline V gene sequence: CDR1 KGHDR, CDR2 SFDVKD. The chain's CDR3 is CATSRGQSYNEQFF. In nucleotides, the CDR3 is TGTGCCACCAGTAGGGGGCAGTCCTACAATGAGCAGTTCTTC.

The table lists this clonotype with many counts. The chain combines TRBV4-1 with TRBJ2-1, with no clear D. Germline V gene sequence: CDR1 MGHRA, CDR2 YSYEKL. Trimming shortened V by 0 bases and J by 11 bases, and 17 bases separated the two germline ends. This CDR3 is 15 amino acids long. This CDR3 reads CASSQDPGTKIKQFF. In nucleotides, the CDR3 is TGCGCCAGCAGCCAAGACCCGGGCACGAAAATTAAGCAGTTCTTC.

To note about this clonotype: This likely came from a read error, as a far larger clone is one base away. V gene TRBV6-4 combines with J gene TRBJ1-2; D gene unclear. CDR1 MRHNA and CDR2 SNTAGT come from the germline V gene. This CDR3 spans 13 amino acids. CDR3: CANSPRTAGGYTF. CDR3 DNA sequence: TGTGCCAACAGTCCAAGGACGGCCGGTGGCTACACCTTC.

This clonotype was counted many times. This chain joins TRBV7-2 and TRBJ1-3; D ambiguous. Between the trimmed V and J ends, which lost 1 base and 0 bases, there was a span of 4 bases. From germline, CDR1 is SGHTA and CDR2 FQGNSA. The CDR3 extends over 14 amino acids. CDR3 amino acids: CASSLGISGNTIYF. The CDR3 region has the DNA TGTGCCAGCAGCTTAGGCATCTCTGGAAACACCATATATTTT.

This clonotype was seen many times. The chain has TRBV5-5 and TRBJ2-3; D unclear. This CDR3 is 17 amino acids long. Germline V gives CDR1 SGHKS, CDR2 YYEKEE (reference sequence). Trimming stripped 0 bases from V and 2 bases from J, with 16 bases between. In nucleotides, the CDR3 is TGTGCCAGCAGCTTGGTGTGGCCCCTACAAACCACAGATACGCAGTATTTT. Residues: CASSLVWPLQTTDTQYF.